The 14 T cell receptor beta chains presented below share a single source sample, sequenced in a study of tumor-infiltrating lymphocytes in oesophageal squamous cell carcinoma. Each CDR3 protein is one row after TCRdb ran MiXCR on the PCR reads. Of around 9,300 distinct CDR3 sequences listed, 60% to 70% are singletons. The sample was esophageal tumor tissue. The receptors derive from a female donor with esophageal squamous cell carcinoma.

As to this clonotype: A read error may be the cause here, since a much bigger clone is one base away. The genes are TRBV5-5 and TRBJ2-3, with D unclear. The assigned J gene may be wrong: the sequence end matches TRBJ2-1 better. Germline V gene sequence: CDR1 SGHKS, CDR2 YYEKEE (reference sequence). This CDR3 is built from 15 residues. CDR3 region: CASSLAYSPSYEQFF. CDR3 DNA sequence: TGTGCCAGCAGCTTGGCCTACTCCCCCTCCTACGAGCAGTTCTTC.

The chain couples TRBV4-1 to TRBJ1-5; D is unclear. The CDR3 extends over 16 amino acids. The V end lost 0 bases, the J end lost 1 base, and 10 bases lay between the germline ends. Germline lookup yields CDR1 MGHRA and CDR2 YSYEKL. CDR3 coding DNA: TGCGCCAGCAGCCAAGATCTGGGCAGGAGCAATCAGCCCCAGCATTTT. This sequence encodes CASSQDLGRSNQPQHF.

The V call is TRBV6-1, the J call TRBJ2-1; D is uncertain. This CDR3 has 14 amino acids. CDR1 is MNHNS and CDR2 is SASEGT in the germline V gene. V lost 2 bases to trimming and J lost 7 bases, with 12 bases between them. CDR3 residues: CASSEPWRKNEQFF. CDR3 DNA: TGTGCCAGCAGTGAACCCTGGCGTAAGAATGAGCAGTTCTTC.

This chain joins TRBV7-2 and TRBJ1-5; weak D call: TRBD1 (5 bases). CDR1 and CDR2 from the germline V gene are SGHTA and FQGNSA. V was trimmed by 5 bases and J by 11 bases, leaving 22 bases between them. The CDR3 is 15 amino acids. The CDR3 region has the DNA TGTGCCAGCAGCCCGTCCGCGGGACGGCACTTTACCCAGCATTTT. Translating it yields CASSPSAGRHFTQHF. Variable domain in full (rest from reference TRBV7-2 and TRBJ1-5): GAGVSQSPSNKVTEKGKDVELRCDPISGHTALYWYRQSLGQGLEFLIYFQGNSAPDKSGLPSDRFSAERTGGSVSTLTIQRTQQEDSAVYLCASSPSAGRHFTQHFGDGTRLSIL.

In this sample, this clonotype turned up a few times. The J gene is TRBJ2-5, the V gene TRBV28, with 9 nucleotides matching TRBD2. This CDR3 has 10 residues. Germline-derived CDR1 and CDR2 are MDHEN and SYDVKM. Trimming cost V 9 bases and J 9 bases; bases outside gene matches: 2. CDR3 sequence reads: CASSGSSQYF. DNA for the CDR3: TGTGCCAGTAGCGGGAGTTCCCAGTACTTC.

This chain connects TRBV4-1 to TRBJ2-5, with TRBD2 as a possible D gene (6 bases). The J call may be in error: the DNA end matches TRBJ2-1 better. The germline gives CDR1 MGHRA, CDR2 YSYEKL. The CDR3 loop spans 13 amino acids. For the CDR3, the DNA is TGCGCCAGCAGCCTTATACTAGCCAATGAGCAGTTCTTC. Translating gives CASSLILANEQFF.

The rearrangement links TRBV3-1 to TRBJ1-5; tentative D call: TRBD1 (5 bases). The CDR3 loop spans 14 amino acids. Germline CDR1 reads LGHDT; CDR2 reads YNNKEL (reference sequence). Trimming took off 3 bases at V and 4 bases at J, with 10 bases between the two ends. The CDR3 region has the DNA TGTGCCAGCAGCCAGGGGCAGGGTAATCAGCCCCAGCATTTT. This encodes CASSQGQGNQPQHF.

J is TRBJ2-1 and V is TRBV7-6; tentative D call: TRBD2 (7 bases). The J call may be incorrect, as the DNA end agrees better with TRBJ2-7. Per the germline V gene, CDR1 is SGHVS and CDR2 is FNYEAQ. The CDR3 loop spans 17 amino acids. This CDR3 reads CASSLGGGGHSYNEQYF. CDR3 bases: TGTGCCAGCAGCTTAGGGGGCGGGGGACACTCCTACAATGAGCAGTACTTC.

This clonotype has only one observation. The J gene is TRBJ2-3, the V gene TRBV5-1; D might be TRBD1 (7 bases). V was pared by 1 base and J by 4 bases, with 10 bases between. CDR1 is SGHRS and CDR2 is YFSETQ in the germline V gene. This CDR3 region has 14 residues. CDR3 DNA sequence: TGCGCCAGCAGCTTGACAGGGGAGGCAGATACGCAGTATTTT. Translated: CASSLTGEADTQYF.

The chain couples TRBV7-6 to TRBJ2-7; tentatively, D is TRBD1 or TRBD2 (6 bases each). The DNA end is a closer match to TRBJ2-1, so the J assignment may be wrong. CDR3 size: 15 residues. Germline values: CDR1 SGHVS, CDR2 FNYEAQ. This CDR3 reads CASSLDGGRGNEQFF. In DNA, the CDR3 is TGTGCCAGCAGCTTAGACGGGGGCAGGGGCAATGAGCAGTTCTTC.

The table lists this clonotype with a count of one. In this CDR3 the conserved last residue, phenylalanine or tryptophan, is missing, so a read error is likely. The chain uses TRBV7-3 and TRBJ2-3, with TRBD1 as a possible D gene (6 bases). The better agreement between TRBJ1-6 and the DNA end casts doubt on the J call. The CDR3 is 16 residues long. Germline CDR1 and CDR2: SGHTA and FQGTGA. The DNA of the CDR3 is TGTGCCAGCAGCTTAGGCGGGGGGCGGAGGGATTCACCCCTCCACATT. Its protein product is CASSLGGGRRDSPLHI.

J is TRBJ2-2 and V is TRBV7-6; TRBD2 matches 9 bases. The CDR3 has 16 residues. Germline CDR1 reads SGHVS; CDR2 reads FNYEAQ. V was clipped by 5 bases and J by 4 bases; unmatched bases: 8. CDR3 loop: CASSVEAGGATGELFF. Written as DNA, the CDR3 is TGTGCCAGCAGCGTTGAAGCGGGGGGAGCCACCGGGGAGCTGTTTTTT.

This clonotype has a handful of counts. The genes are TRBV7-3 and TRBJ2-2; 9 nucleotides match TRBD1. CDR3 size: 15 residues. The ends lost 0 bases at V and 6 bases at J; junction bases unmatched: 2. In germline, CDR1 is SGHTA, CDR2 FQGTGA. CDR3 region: CASSLTQGASGELFF. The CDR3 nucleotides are TGTGCCAGCAGCTTAACACAGGGGGCATCCGGGGAGCTGTTTTTT.

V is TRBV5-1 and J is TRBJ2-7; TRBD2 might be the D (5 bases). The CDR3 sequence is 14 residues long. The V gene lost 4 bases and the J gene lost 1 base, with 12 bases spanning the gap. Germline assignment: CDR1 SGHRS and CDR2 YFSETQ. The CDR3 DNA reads TGCGCCAGCAGCCTAGGACTGGGATCCTACGAGCAGTACTTC. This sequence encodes CASSLGLGSYEQYF.